The rows below give T cell receptor beta chains drawn from one sample of a study of metastatic and nonmetastatic thyroid tumors. MiXCR reprocessed the PCR reads for TCRdb. The data contain some 40,000 clones, 20% to 25% of them singletons. Sample: tumor tissue. Source of these receptors: a female donor with papillary thyroid cancer or a benign thyroid nodule (not recorded which). Some clones in this sample may be carry-over from other donors' samples. The conserved cysteine and the conserved F or W are not part of the CDR3 here.

>12|TRBV20-1
SARPGQWTYDQY
>12|TRBV7-9
ASSLLAEGYEQY
>13|TRBV6-1
ASTLLTGPSYGYT
>13|TRBV28
ASSPGTDRVREQY
>11|TRBV20-1
SARVGGDYGYT
>11|TRBV20-1
SASLTGVEDQY
>10|TRBV19
ASSTERREQY
>12|TRBV6-1
ASSDPEGSPPQC
>12|TRBV28
ASTRGWGNQPQH
>12|TRBV6-1
ASSEGGGADTQY
>11|TRBV6-1
ASRTGSNTEAF
>10|TRBV29-1
SAGQGGNEQF
>13|TRBV19
ASSTSGPSGNTIY
>13|TRBV6-4
TTRARTYSGNTIY
>11|TRBV19
ASSRQGDQPQH
>12|TRBV20-1
SANPPGQDYGYT
>11|TRBV11-2
ASSFVPTDTQY
>11|TRBV11-1
ASSLGPANEQF
>11|TRBV6-1
ASTHRGTTTLH
>10|TRBV7-9
ASSLVRYGYT
>13|TRBV5-4
ASSADRGPSYEQY
>13|TRBV19
ASSILRASGTEAF
>12|TRBV20-1
SARHRDGAGEAF
>10|TRBV3-1
ASRDRGHEQF
>13|TRBV20-1
SALLWVGEGDTQY
>12|TRBV6-1
ASSVTSGSSEPY
>11|TRBV7-3
ASSYLPGNEQY
>12|TRBV10-3
AIRDTISNSPLH
>14|TRBV24-1
ATSEGAGGQVETQY
>10|TRBV6-1
ASGRTGGEQY
>12|TRBV6-4
ASSDSTGADTQY
>9|TRBV10-3
ATTSGGEQF
>11|TRBV9
ASSSPWGDTQY
>11|TRBV10-2
ASSDYGQETQY
>11|TRBV6-1
SSRTTWRAEAF
>14|TRBV13
ATQLRTGPSGYEQY
>11|TRBV7-8
ASSHNRANEQF
>15|TRBV12-3/TRBV12-4
ASSLGGTGTGLYEQY
>13|TRBV27
ASRSDTLGDYGYT
>11|TRBV20-1
SAYRRTDYGYT
>12|TRBV19
ASRRDEANYGYT
>13|TRBV24-1
ATSGGPGSYNEQF
>10|TRBV6-1
ASSQVRGELF
>11|TRBV29-1
SVEDFGAGTQY
>11|TRBV6-1
ASSDVFPYGYT
>11|TRBV15
VTSRGRGQTQY
>11|TRBV12-3/TRBV12-4
ASSLQGASPLH
>12|TRBV11-2
ASSLDRGGELYT
>12|TRBV3-1
ASSHWLVKGEQF
>13|TRBV5-1
ASSLGGTGITEAF
>14|TRBV20-1
SARIPLATSTDTQY